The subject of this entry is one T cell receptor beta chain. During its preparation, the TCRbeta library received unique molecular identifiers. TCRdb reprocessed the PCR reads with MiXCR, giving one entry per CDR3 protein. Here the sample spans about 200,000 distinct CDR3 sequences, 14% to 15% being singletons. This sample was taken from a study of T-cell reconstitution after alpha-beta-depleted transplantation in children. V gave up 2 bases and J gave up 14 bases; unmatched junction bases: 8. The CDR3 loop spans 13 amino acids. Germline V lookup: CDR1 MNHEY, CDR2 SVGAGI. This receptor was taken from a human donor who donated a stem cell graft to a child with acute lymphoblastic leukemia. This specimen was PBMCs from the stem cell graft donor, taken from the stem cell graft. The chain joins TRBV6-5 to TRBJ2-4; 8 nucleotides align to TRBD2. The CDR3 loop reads CASSYGLAGGEYF. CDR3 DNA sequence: TGTGCCAGCAGTTACGGGCTAGCGGGTGGGGAGTACTTC.